This T cell receptor beta chain came from a study of vaccination and CD4 T cells after COVID-19. The treatment: roughly 10-day PBMC culture with coronavirus spike peptide pools or control peptides (ViraFEST assay). ViraFEST enlarged antigen-specific T cell populations with peptide pools and afterwards sequenced TCRs. The study sequenced cultured CD4+ T cell DNA using the Oncomine TCR Beta short-read assay. After culture, CD4+ T cells served as the source for genomic DNA extraction. TCRdb ran MiXCR on the PCR reads and lists one entry per CDR3 protein. The sample includes about 9,600 distinct CDR3 sequences, 26% of them seen just once. Trimming left V 0 bases short and J 7 bases short, with 8 bases between. Germline V gene sequence: CDR1 ENHRY, CDR2 SYGVKD. This CDR3 is 13 amino acids long. The table lists this clonotype with a count of one. The antigen remains unidentified.

The sequencing here drew on CD4+ T cells from blood, cultured in vitro, taken after SARS-CoV-2 vaccination. This rearrangement joins TRBV10-3 to TRBJ2-3; D ambiguous. The clonotype comes from a human donor who had recovered from COVID-19. The CDR3 loop reads CAISESIPNTQYF. The CDR3 DNA is TGTGCCATCAGTGAGTCAATCCCGAATACGCAGTATTTT.